This T cell receptor (beta chain) emerged from a study of identical twins. TCRdb re-called the 5' RACE reads through MiXCR, storing one row per CDR3 protein. The profile shows 350,000 to 450,000 distinct CDR3 sequences, approximately 17% of them singletons. This CDR3 spans 15 amino acids. Of note for this clonotype: This sequence may be a read error, since a much larger clone differs from it by one base.

The sequencing sample was made of naive T cells sorted from blood. The TCR comes from a man in his fifties in good health. This rearrangement joins TRBV12-3 or TRBV12-4 to TRBJ2-5; D remains unclear. The DNA for the CDR3 is TGTGCCAGCAGTTTAGAGGGCGGCCTCCAAGGGACCCAGTACTTC. Its translation is CASSLEGGLQGTQYF.